The clone carrying this TCR beta chain has a handful of counts. There are 15 residues in the CDR3. The V gene lost 4 bases and the J gene lost 5 bases, with 15 bases spanning the gap. In germline, CDR1 is MDHEN, CDR2 SYDVKM. It was with 60 Vbeta and 13 Jbeta primers that the PCR ran. Using immunoSEQ multiplex PCR, the repertoire was profiled, and TCRdb retains in-frame clones only, with some absent. Of under 200,000 clones in the sample, over 75% were seen once. The source of the sample is a study of cytomegalovirus exposure and HLA in healthy donors. V and J are TRBV28 and TRBJ2-1; tentatively, D is TRBD2 (6 bases). This sequence was found in a female donor in good health and CMV-seronegative. Sample: PBMCs. CDR3 sequence (DNA): TGTGCCAGCAGTTCATCCAGGACTACTCACAATGAGCAGTTCTTC. Its translation is CASSSSRTTHNEQFF.